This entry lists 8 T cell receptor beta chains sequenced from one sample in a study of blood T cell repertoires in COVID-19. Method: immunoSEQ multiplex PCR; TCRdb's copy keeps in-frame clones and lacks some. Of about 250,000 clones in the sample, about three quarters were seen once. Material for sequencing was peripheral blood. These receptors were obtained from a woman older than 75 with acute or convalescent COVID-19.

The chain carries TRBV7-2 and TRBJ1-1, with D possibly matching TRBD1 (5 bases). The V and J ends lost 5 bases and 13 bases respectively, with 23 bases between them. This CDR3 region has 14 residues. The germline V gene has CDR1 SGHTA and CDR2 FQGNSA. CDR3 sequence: CASSPVGLTVDGFF. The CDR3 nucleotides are TGTGCCAGCAGCCCCGTGGGGCTGACGGTTGATGGTTTCTTT.

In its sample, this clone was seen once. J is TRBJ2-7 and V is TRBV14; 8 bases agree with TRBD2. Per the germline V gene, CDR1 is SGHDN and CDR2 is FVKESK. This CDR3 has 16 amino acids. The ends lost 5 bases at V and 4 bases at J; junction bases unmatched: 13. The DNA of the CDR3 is TGTGCCAGCAGCAAATCTTTCGGGACTAGTCTTTACGAGCAGTACTTC. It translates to CASSKSFGTSLYEQYF.

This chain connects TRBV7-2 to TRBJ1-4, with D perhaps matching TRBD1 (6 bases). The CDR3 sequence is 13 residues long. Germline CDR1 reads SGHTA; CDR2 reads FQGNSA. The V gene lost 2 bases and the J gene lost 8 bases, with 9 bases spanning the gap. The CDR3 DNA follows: TGTGCCAGCAGCTTAAGCCAGGGGGAAAAACTGTTTTTT. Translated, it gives CASSLSQGEKLFF.

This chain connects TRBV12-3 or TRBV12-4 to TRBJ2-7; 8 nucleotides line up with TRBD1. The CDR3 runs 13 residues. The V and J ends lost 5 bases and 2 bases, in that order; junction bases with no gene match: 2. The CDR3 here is CASSQDRAYEQYF. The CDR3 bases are TGTGCCAGCAGTCAGGACAGGGCCTACGAGCAGTACTTC.

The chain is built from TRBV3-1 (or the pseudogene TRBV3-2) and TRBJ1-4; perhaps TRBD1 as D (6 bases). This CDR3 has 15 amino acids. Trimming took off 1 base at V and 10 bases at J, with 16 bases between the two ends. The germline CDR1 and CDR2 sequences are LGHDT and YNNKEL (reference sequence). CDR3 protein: CASSQGGARGGKLFF. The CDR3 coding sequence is TGTGCCAGCAGCCAAGGCGGAGCTAGGGGGGGAAAACTGTTTTTT.

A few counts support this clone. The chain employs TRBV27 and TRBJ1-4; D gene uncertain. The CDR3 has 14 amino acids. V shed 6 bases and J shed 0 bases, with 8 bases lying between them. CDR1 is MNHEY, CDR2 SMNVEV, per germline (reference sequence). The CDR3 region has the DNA TGTGCCAGCAGCAAAACAGCAACTAATGAAAAACTGTTTTTT. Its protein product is CASSKTATNEKLFF.

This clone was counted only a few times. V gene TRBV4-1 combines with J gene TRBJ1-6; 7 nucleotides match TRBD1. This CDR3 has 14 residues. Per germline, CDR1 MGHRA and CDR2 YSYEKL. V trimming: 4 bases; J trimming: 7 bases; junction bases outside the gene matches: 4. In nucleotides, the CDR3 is TGCGCCAGCAGCCGGACAGGAGTAAATTCACCCCTCCACTTT. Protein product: CASSRTGVNSPLHF.

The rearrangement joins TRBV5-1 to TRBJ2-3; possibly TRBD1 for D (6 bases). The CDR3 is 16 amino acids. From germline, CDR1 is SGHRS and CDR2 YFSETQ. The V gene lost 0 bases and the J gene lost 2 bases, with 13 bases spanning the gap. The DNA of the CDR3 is TGCGCCAGCAGCTTGGGGGGACGGACAGACACAGATACGCAGTATTTT. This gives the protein CASSLGGRTDTDTQYF.